This T cell receptor (beta chain) was profiled in a study of blood T cell repertoires in COVID-19. Study background: Sites across the United States, Italy and Spain contributed samples from acute and convalescent COVID-19.

Clones were sequenced by immunoSEQ multiplex PCR, and TCRdb holds only the in-frame ones, with some missing. The table has some 220,000 clones, approximately 90% seen once. Participants had their cohort set by participant-reported clinical history. Trimming left V 4 bases short and J 4 bases short, with 22 bases between. In germline, CDR1 is SGHVS, CDR2 FNYEAQ. There are 17 residues in the CDR3. The chain couples TRBV7-6 to TRBJ1-2, with D perhaps TRBD1 (5 bases). The clonotype was recovered from a woman under 30 in a cohort exposed to, infected with or recovered from COVID-19 (not recorded which). The sample consisted of PBMCs or T cells enriched from blood (not recorded which). CDR3 bases: TGTGCCAGCAGCTCTTCAGGGTTTCTGGGATCGGTCTATGGCTACACCTTC. It is translated as CASSSSGFLGSVYGYTF.